This T cell receptor (beta chain) is from a study of T cell clusters in autoimmune cytopenias. Study details: Per sample, median TRB depth was approximately 54,000 reads, yielding a median roughly 2,000 distinct clonotypes. Study results and limitations: Exclusive TRB clusters were about 2.9-fold more numerous in healthy donors than in active autoimmune hepatitis. TRB repertoire shifts in secondary cytopenia and chronic lymphocytic leukemia mostly reflected lymphoma, not autoimmunity.

One tube held mixed TRB-A and TRB-B primer pools for touch-down PCR. TCRdb re-called the multiplex PCR reads; one entry per CDR3 protein, DNA not given. The data include under 15,000 distinct CDR3 sequences; the top ten clones carry roughly 3%. Germline V gene sequence: CDR1 GTSNPN, CDR2 SVGIG (reference sequence). CDR3 length: 12 residues. TRB amplification used approximately 250 ng of peripheral blood genomic DNA. Details on this clonotype: Antigen unknown.

V usage is TRBV30 and J usage is TRBJ2-7; the D call of TRBD2 rests on TCRdb alone, since no DNA is present to check it. This clonotype was obtained from a human donor with an autoimmune cytopenia or autoimmune hepatitis (not recorded which). Source material: peripheral blood. This CDR3 is CAWRLAGVKQYF.